These T cell receptor beta chains were read from a single sample in a study of T-cell memory formation after mild COVID-19. One entry per CDR3 protein, called by TCRdb with MiXCR from the 5' RACE reads. The sample has 300,000 to 400,000 distinct CDR3 sequences, 25% to 30% seen once; the top ten hold approximately 12%. Sequencing was done on a sample of PBMCs or a T cell subset sorted from them (not recorded which). The receptors derive from an adult woman who had mild COVID-19 (a few samples of this study predate the infection). Cell type and time point are not known. Each CDR3 is given with its conserved first and last residue. Fields, in order: D gene, V gene, clone size, J gene, CDR3 DNA, CDR3 protein. D genes are given only for firm matches. Clone size is stated in some rows and not others, as once, few, many or a class when expanded.

d_gene: TRBD2
v_gene: TRBV4-2
abundance: NA
j_gene: TRBJ2-3
CDR3nt: TGTGCCAGCAGCCACATGAGCGGGAGAGGCACAGATACGCAGTATTTT
CDR3aa: CASSHMSGRGTDTQYF

d_gene: NA
v_gene: TRBV20-1
abundance: NA
j_gene: TRBJ2-1
CDR3nt: TGCAGTGCTTTTCTCGGGTCTATATCCTACAATGAGCAGTTCTTC
CDR3aa: CSAFLGSISYNEQFF

d_gene: TRBD1
v_gene: TRBV2
abundance: once
j_gene: TRBJ1-5
CDR3nt: TGTGCCAGCAGCCGGGACAGGGTTGGCAATCAGCCCCAGCATTTT
CDR3aa: CASSRDRVGNQPQHF

d_gene: NA
v_gene: TRBV20-1
abundance: NA
j_gene: TRBJ1-1
CDR3nt: TGCAGTGCTAGAGATTGGGAGAACACTGAAGCTTTCTTT
CDR3aa: CSARDWENTEAFF

d_gene: NA
v_gene: TRBV29-1
abundance: few
j_gene: TRBJ2-7
CDR3nt: TGCAGCGTTTCATTCCAGGGGAACGAGCAGTACTTC
CDR3aa: CSVSFQGNEQYF

d_gene: NA
v_gene: TRBV15
abundance: many
j_gene: TRBJ2-2
CDR3nt: TGTGCCACCCGCCCCCCAGGGAACACCGGGGAGCTGTTTTTT
CDR3aa: CATRPPGNTGELFF

d_gene: NA
v_gene: TRBV9
abundance: few
j_gene: TRBJ2-7
CDR3nt: TGTGCCAGCAGCAAAGAAGGAGAGGCCTACGAGCAGTACTTC
CDR3aa: CASSKEGEAYEQYF

d_gene: NA
v_gene: TRBV7-2
abundance: NA
j_gene: TRBJ1-3
CDR3nt: TGTGCCAGCAGCTTAGAAGGGCTCTCTGGAAACACCATATATTTT
CDR3aa: CASSLEGLSGNTIYF

d_gene: NA
v_gene: TRBV3-1
abundance: NA
j_gene: TRBJ2-7
CDR3nt: TGTGCCAGCAGCCGGGTCCACTACGAGCAGTACTTC
CDR3aa: CASSRVHYEQYF

d_gene: NA
v_gene: TRBV6-5
abundance: NA
j_gene: TRBJ1-1
CDR3nt: TGTGCCAGCAGTTCCTCCAGGGCAGACACTGAAGCTTTCTTT
CDR3aa: CASSSSRADTEAFF

d_gene: TRBD1
v_gene: TRBV14
abundance: NA
j_gene: TRBJ1-6
CDR3nt: TGTGCCAGCAGCCACGAGTGGGACAGTAGCTCCTATAATTCACCCCTCCACTTT
CDR3aa: CASSHEWDSSSYNSPLHF

d_gene: NA
v_gene: TRBV29-1
abundance: NA
j_gene: TRBJ1-2
CDR3nt: TGCAGCGTTCAGGGTCCGGGGACCTCCTATGGCTACACCTTC
CDR3aa: CSVQGPGTSYGYTF

d_gene: NA
v_gene: TRBV9
abundance: NA
j_gene: TRBJ2-5
CDR3nt: TGTGCCAGCAGCGTAGATCAGACAGAGAGAGAGACCCAGTACTTC
CDR3aa: CASSVDQTERETQYF

d_gene: NA
v_gene: TRBV10-3
abundance: few
j_gene: TRBJ2-3
CDR3nt: TGTGCCATCTGGCAGGGCACAGATACGCAGTATTTT
CDR3aa: CAIWQGTDTQYF